This T cell receptor beta chain was sequenced for a study of PD-1 blockade in classical Hodgkin lymphoma. Profiling relied on immunoSEQ multiplex PCR, and the TCRdb table lists in-frame clones only, not all of them. Of about 58,000 clones in the sample, around 93% were seen once. The CDR3 contains 17 residues. The ends were cut back, 4 bases at V and 2 bases at J, with 15 bases in the middle. CDR1 and CDR2 (germline): SGHTA, FQGNSA. Each patient relapsed following autologous stem cell transplantation, and prior brentuximab vedotin exposure differed. The sequence was collected from a human donor with classical Hodgkin lymphoma. The sample here was peripheral blood mononuclear cells (PBMCs), taken before the second cycle of nivolumab. This chain joins TRBV7-2 and TRBJ1-6; D not certain. CDR3 in amino acids: CASSYSVGPPYNSPLHF. The CDR3 coding sequence is TGTGCCAGCAGCTATAGCGTAGGGCCCCCCTATAATTCACCCCTCCACTTT.